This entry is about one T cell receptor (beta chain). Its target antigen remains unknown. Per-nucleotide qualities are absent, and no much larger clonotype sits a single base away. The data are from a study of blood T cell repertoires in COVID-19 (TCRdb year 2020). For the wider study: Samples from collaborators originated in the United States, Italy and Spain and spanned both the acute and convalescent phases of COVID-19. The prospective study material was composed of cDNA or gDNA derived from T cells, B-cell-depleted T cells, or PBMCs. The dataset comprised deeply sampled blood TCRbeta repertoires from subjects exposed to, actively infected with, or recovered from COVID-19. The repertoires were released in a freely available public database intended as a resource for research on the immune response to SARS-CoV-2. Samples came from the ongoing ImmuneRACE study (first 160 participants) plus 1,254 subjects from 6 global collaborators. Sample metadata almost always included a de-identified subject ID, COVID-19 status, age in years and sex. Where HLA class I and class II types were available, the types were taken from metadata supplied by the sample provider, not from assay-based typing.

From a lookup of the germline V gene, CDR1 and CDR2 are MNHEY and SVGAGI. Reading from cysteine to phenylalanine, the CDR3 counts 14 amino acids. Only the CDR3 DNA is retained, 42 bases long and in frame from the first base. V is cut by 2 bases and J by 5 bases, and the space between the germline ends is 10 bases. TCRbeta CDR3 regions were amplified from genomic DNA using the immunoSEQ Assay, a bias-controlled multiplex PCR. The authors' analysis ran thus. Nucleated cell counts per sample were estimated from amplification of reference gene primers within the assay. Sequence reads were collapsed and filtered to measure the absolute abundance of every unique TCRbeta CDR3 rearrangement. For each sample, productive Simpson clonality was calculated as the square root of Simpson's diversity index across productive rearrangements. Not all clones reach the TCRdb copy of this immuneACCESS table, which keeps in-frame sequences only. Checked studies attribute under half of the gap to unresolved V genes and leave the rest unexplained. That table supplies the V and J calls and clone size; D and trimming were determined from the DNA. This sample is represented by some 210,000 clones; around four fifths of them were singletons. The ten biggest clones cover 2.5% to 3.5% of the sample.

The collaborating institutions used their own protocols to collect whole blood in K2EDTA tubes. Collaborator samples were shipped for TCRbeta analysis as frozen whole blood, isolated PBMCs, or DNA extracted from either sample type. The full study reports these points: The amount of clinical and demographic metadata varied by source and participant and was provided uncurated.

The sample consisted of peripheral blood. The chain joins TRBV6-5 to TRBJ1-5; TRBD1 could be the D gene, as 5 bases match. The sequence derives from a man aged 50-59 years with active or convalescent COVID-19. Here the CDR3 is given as CASSYAGSDQPQHF. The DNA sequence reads TGTGCCAGCAGTTACGCAGGGTCAGATCAGCCCCAGCATTTT.